The next 2 T cell receptor beta chains were all read from a single sample in a study of blood T cell repertoires in COVID-19 (dated by TCRdb to 2020 to 2021). Receptors were amplified or captured by the immunoSEQ multiplex PCR assay. The table was pulled from immuneACCESS by TCRdb, which kept in-frame rearrangements only. Such tables lose some clones; where checked, under half of the loss comes from unresolved V genes, and the rest has no known cause. This sample lists about 130,000 clones; approximately 90% were detected once. Less than 20% of the sample is held by the ten biggest clonotypes. The material sequenced was peripheral blood. The receptors come from a man in his forties or fifties with active or convalescent COVID-19.

The V call is TRBV5-6, the J call TRBJ1-2, with 9 bases matching TRBD1. The CDR3 extends over 14 amino acids. The junction had 11 bases not matched to a gene; V was cut back by 4 bases and J by 10 bases. Germline assignment: CDR1 SGHDT and CDR2 YYEEEE. This CDR3 is CASSIPQGAFDYTF. The CDR3 nucleotides are TGTGCCAGCAGCATACCACAGGGGGCGTTTGACTACACCTTC. The whole variable domain, remainder taken from reference TRBV5-6 and TRBJ1-2, is DAGVTQSPTHLIKTRGQQVTLRCSPKSGHDTVSWYQQALGQGPQFIFQYYEEEERQRGNFPDRFSGHQFPNYSSELNVNALLLGDSALYLCASSIPQGAFDYTFGSGTRLTVV.

The chain has TRBV6-6 and TRBJ2-5, with D possibly TRBD2 on 5 matching bases. Per the germline V gene, CDR1 is MNHNY and CDR2 is SVGAGI (reference sequence). V lost 6 bases to trimming and J lost 2 bases, with 10 bases between them. The CDR3 sequence is 13 residues long. The CDR3 protein is CASRMTNQETQYF. The CDR3 DNA follows: TGTGCCAGCAGGATGACTAATCAAGAGACCCAGTACTTC.